A single sample gave rise to the 18 T cell receptor beta chains below, sequenced in a study of blood T cell repertoires in COVID-19. TCRdb keeps only in-frame clones here, not all; method: immunoSEQ multiplex PCR. The sample shows 20,000 to 30,000 clones, roughly 90% of them seen only once. Sequenced sample: peripheral blood. The receptors were gathered from a woman aged 60 to 75 with active COVID-19.

This rearrangement joins TRBV7-3 to TRBJ2-1, with 12 bases that match TRBD2. This CDR3 spans 16 amino acids. J was trimmed by 9 bases and V by 0 bases; bases with no gene match: 6. Germline V gene sequence: CDR1 SGHTA, CDR2 FQGTGA. This CDR3 is CASSLTLTSGSSEQFF. CDR3 DNA: TGTGCCAGCAGCTTAACGCTGACTAGCGGGAGTTCTGAGCAGTTCTTC. The entire variable domain, with the rest obtained from reference TRBV7-3 and TRBJ2-1, is as follows: GAGVSQTPSNKVTEKGKYVELRCDPISGHTALYWYRQSLGQGPEFLIYFQGTGAADDSGLPNDRFFAVRPEGSVSTLKIQRTERGDSAVYLCASSLTLTSGSSEQFFGPGTRLTVL.

This clone has a handful of counts. The V call is TRBV12-5, the J call TRBJ2-3; the match to TRBD2 covers 7 bases. J was trimmed by 2 bases and V by 7 bases; bases with no gene match: 9. Germline assignment: CDR1 LGHNT and CDR2 FRNRAP. The CDR3 spans 15 residues. In DNA, the CDR3 is TGTGCTAGTGCTTACGGGGGAGGGGACACAGATACGCAGTATTTT. This sequence encodes CASAYGGGDTDTQYF. The whole variable domain, remainder taken from reference TRBV12-5 and TRBJ2-3, is DARVTQTPRHKVTEMGQEVTMRCQPILGHNTVFWYRQTMMQGLELLAYFRNRAPLDDSGMPKDRFSAEMPDATLATLKIQPSEPRDSAVYFCASAYGGGDTDTQYFGPGTRLTVL.

The chain combines TRBV6-6 with TRBJ1-2; a weak D match, TRBD1 (5 bases). The CDR3 totals 15 residues. Trimming cost V 5 bases and J 6 bases, with 19 bases left between them. Germline V CDR1 and CDR2: MNHNY, SVGAGI (reference sequence). The CDR3 DNA reads as TGTGCCAGCAGTGCTTCACAGACCTGGGGGGATGGCTACACCTTC. Translation gives CASSASQTWGDGYTF.

The V call is TRBV27, the J call TRBJ1-5; perhaps TRBD1 as D (6 bases). The CDR3 runs to 15 residues. The V gene's germline CDR1 is MNHEY and CDR2 SMNVEV (reference sequence). The V end lost 5 bases, the J end lost 7 bases, and 18 bases lay between the germline ends. CDR3 bases: TGTGCCAGCAGTACAACAGGGTTTGGGGGCCAGCCCCAGCATTTT. It yields the protein CASSTTGFGGQPQHF.

The chain couples TRBV28 to TRBJ2-6, with 8 bases that match TRBD1. Trimming cost V 7 bases and J 0 bases; bases outside gene matches: 17. Germline V gives CDR1 MDHEN, CDR2 SYDVKM. This CDR3 has 20 residues. The CDR3, as DNA: TGTGCCAGCACCCATCCGCGATCTAAGACAGGGGTCTCTGGGGCCAACGTCCTGACTTTC. Encoded protein: CASTHPRSKTGVSGANVLTF.

The chain combines TRBV9 with TRBJ1-1; D might be TRBD1 (5 bases). The CDR3 is 15 residues long. V lost 4 bases to trimming and J lost 0 bases, with 13 bases between them. Germline V gives CDR1 SGDLS, CDR2 YYNGEE. CDR3 loop: CASSSSGNLNTEAFF. CDR3 sequence (DNA): TGTGCCAGCAGCTCGTCAGGGAATCTGAACACTGAAGCTTTCTTT.

The chain couples TRBV6-6 to TRBJ2-7; a possible D gene is TRBD2 (6 bases). Germline V gene lookup returns CDR1 MNHNY and CDR2 SVGAGI (reference sequence). CDR3 length: 15 residues. With 3 bases removed from V and 0 bases from J, the gap between germline ends came to 12 bases. In DNA form, the CDR3 reads TGTGCCAGCAGTTATGGGGCTAGCGACTCCTACGAGCAGTACTTC. It translates to CASSYGASDSYEQYF.

The chain couples TRBV11-2 to TRBJ1-3, with 9 nucleotides matching TRBD1. With V trimmed by 5 bases and J by 2 bases, 7 bases remained unmatched. CDR3 length equals 16 residues. The germline gives CDR1 SGHAT, CDR2 FQNNGV. DNA for the CDR3: TGTGCCAGCAGCGTGGACAGGGGATCCCCTGGAAACACCATATATTTT. Translated: CASSVDRGSPGNTIYF.

The DNA of the CDR3 is TGTGCCAGCAGGACATTTACCGGGGAGCTGTTTTTT. The encoded protein is CASRTFTGELFF. This rearrangement joins TRBV25-1 to TRBJ2-2; no firm D call. Deletions cut 6 bases from V and 5 bases from J, with 7 bases between. The CDR3 covers 12 residues. The V gene's germline CDR1 is MGHDK and CDR2 SYGVNS.

V and J are TRBV7-9 and TRBJ2-7, with D unclear. V was cut by 4 bases and J by 3 bases, with 4 bases left in between. The CDR3 has 11 amino acids. Germline V gene sequence: CDR1 SEHNR, CDR2 FQNEAQ (reference sequence). CDR3 DNA sequence: TGTGCCAGCAGCTCCCACTACGAGCAGTACTTC. Amino acids: CASSSHYEQYF. Drawing the rest from reference TRBV7-9 and TRBJ2-7, the complete variable domain is DTGVSQNPRHKITKRGQNVTFRCDPISEHNRLYWYRQTLGQGPEFLTYFQNEAQLEKSRLLSDRFSAERPKGSFSTLEIQRTEQGDSAMYLCASSSHYEQYFGPGTRLTVT.

This clone was counted only a few times. The V gene is TRBV19, the J gene TRBJ1-5, with 7 bases matching TRBD1. Germline CDR1 reads LNHDA; CDR2 reads SQIVND (reference sequence). This CDR3 comprises 17 residues. V dropped 3 bases and J dropped 1; count of bases not matched to a gene: 9. The CDR3 DNA follows: TGTGCCAGTAGTATGAGGTCGGGGACAGAGAGCAATCAGCCCCAGCATTTT. This codes for CASSMRSGTESNQPQHF.

The chain joins TRBV5-6 to TRBJ2-1, with a weak D call TRBD2 (6 bases). CDR3 length equals 15 residues. V lost 1 base and J lost 2, with 10 bases in between. Germline CDR1 is SGHDT and CDR2 is YYEEEE. The CDR3 loop is CASSLFGGTYNEQFF. The CDR3 region has the DNA TGTGCCAGCAGCTTGTTTGGCGGGACCTACAATGAGCAGTTCTTC.

The rearrangement uses TRBV6-1 and TRBJ2-7; D perhaps matches TRBD2 (6 bases). V lost 0 bases and J lost 2, with 11 bases in between. The CDR3 contains 15 residues. The germline V gene encodes CDR1 MNHNS and CDR2 SASEGT. The CDR3 region has the DNA TGTGCCAGCAGTGAAGCCCCGGGACTTACCTACGAGCAGTACTTC. It translates to CASSEAPGLTYEQYF.

CDR3 sequence reads: CASSVLAGNEQFF. The DNA of the CDR3 is TGCGCCAGCAGTGTACTAGCGGGCAATGAGCAGTTCTTC. V gene TRBV10-2 combines with J gene TRBJ2-1, with 9 bases aligning to TRBD2. The CDR3 extends over 13 amino acids. Germline trimming cut 4 bases from V and 6 bases from J; bases unmatched to any gene: 1. Per the germline V gene, CDR1 is WSHSY and CDR2 is SAAADI.

The genes are TRBV5-1 and TRBJ2-5; 8 bases align to TRBD1. V lost 1 base, J lost 5 bases, and 16 bases stayed unmatched. This CDR3 has 18 residues. Germline V gene data show CDR1 as SGHRS and CDR2 as YFSETQ. This chain's CDR3 is CASSLWPYDRGSGETQYF. CDR3 nucleotides: TGCGCCAGCAGCTTGTGGCCGTATGACAGGGGAAGTGGCGAGACCCAGTACTTC.

This clone occurred once. The chain carries TRBV20-1 and TRBJ1-1, with a weak D call TRBD1 (5 bases). Germline V gene sequence: CDR1 DFQATT, CDR2 SNEGSKA (reference sequence). The CDR3 runs 11 residues. DNA for the CDR3: TGCAGCAAAACAGGAAACACTGAAGCTTTCTTT. It is translated as CSKTGNTEAFF.

The rearrangement uses TRBV7-9 and TRBJ1-1, with D possibly being TRBD1 (6 bases). V shed 0 bases and J shed 5 bases, with 16 bases lying between them. The germline V gene has CDR1 SEHNR and CDR2 FQNEAQ (reference sequence). There are 16 residues in the CDR3. The CDR3 DNA follows: TGTGCCAGCAGCTTAGCTGGGGGGGGCTGGAATACTGAAGCTTTCTTT. Translated, it gives CASSLAGGGWNTEAFF.

The rearrangement uses TRBV5-1 and TRBJ1-1; possibly TRBD1 for D (5 bases). Germline CDR1 and CDR2: SGHRS and YFSETQ. The CDR3 is 16 residues long. Between the trimmed V and J ends, which lost 0 bases and 0 bases, there was a span of 12 bases. This chain's CDR3 is CASSLVAGFMNTEAFF. Written as DNA, the CDR3 is TGCGCCAGCAGCTTGGTGGCAGGGTTTATGAACACTGAAGCTTTCTTT.